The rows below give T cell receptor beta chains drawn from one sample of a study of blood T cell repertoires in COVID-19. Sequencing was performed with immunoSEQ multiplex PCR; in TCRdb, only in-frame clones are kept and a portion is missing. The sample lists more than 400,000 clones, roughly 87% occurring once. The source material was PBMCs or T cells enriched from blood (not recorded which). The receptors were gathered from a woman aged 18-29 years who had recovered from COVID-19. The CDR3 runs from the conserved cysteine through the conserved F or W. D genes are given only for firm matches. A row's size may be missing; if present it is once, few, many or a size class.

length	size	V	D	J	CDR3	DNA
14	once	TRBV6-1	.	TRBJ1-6	CASSESAWRSPLHF	TGTGCCAGCAGTGAATCAGCTTGGAGATCACCCCTCCACTTT
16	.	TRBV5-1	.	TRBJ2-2	CASSPAGSLNTGELFF	TGCGCCAGCAGCCCCGCCGGGAGCCTGAACACCGGGGAGCTGTTTTTT
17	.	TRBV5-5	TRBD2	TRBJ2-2	CASSLGLAGGVTGELFF	TGTGCCAGCAGCTTGGGGCTAGCGGGGGGAGTAACCGGGGAGCTGTTTTTT
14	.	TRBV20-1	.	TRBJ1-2	CSASPDRGTGGYTF	TGCAGTGCTAGTCCTGACAGAGGTACAGGAGGCTACACCTTC
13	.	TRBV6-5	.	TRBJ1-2	CASRRAAAYGYTF	TGTGCCAGCCGAAGAGCGGCGGCTTATGGCTACACCTTC
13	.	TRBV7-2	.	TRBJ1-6	CASSLEEGSPLHF	TGTGCCAGCAGCTTAGAAGAGGGTTCACCCCTCCACTTT
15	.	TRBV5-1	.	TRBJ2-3	CASSLGQGSTDTQYF	TGCGCCAGCAGCTTGGGCCAGGGTAGCACAGATACGCAGTATTTT
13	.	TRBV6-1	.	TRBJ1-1	CASSEAQGFEAFF	TGTGCCAGCAGTGAAGCGCAGGGGTTTGAAGCTTTCTTT
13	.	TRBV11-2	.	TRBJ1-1	CASSLDKGVEAFF	TGTGCCAGCAGCTTAGATAAGGGAGTCGAAGCTTTCTTT
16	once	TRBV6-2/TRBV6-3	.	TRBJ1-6	CASSYGSYTYNSPLHF	TGTGCCAGCAGTTACGGGAGCTACACCTATAATTCACCCCTCCACTTT
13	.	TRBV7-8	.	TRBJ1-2	CASSFHRGDGYTF	TGTGCCAGCAGCTTTCATCGGGGGGATGGCTACACCTTC
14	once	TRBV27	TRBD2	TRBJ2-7	CASSSSAGPYEQYF	TGTGCCAGCAGTTCCTCAGCGGGGCCTTACGAGCAGTACTTC
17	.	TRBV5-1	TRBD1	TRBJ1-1	CASIAGQADTMNTEAFF	TGCGCCAGCATCGCGGGACAGGCGGATACCATGAACACTGAAGCTTTCTTT
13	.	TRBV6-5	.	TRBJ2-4	CASSYGQKNIQYF	TGTGCCAGCAGTTACGGACAGAAAAACATTCAGTACTTC
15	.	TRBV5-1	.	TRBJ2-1	CASSWTESSYNEQFF	TGCGCCAGCAGCTGGACTGAGAGCTCCTACAATGAGCAGTTCTTC
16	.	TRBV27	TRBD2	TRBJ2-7	CASSPTESGAAYEQYF	TGTGCCAGCAGTCCTACAGAAAGCGGGGCAGCCTACGAGCAGTACTTC
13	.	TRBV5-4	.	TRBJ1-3	CASSLWAEDTIYF	TGTGCCAGCAGCTTGTGGGCAGAAGACACCATATATTTT
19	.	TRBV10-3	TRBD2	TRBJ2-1	CAISDPKRSGGLVVHEQFF	TGTGCCATCAGTGATCCTAAGCGGAGCGGGGGGTTGGTCGTCCATGAGCAGTTCTTC
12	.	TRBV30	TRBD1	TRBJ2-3	CAWFSLGGQGHF	TGTGCCTGGTTTTCTCTGGGAGGACAGGGGCATTTT
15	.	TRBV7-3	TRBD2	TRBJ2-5	CASSLSGGIEETQYF	TGTGCCAGCAGCTTAAGCGGGGGGATAGAGGAGACCCAGTACTTC
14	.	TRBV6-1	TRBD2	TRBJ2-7	CASSESGGLYEQYF	TGTGCCAGCAGTGAGAGCGGGGGCCTCTACGAGCAGTACTTC
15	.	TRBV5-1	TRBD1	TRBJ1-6	CASSWGTGDNSPLHF	TGCGCCAGCAGCTGGGGGACAGGGGATAATTCACCCCTCCACTTT
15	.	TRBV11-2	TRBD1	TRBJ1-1	CASSPLTGEGAEAFF	TGTGCCAGCAGCCCCTTGACAGGGGAAGGGGCTGAAGCTTTCTTT
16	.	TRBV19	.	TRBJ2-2	CASSIVGGTETGELFF	TGTGCCAGTAGTATAGTAGGCGGGACCGAGACCGGGGAGCTGTTTTTT
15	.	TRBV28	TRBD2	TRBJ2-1	CASRPSGGEAREQFF	TGTGCCTCCCGCCCTAGCGGGGGGGAAGCCCGGGAGCAGTTCTTC
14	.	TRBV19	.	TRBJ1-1	CASSPGGVRTEAFF	TGTGCCAGTAGCCCTGGGGGGGTCCGGACTGAAGCTTTCTTT
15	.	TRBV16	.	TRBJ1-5	CASSHREARNQPQHF	TGTGCCAGCAGCCATCGGGAGGCCAGGAATCAGCCCCAGCATTTT
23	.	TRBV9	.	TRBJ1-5	CASSVPRPSQTSDWRYSNQPQHF	TGTGCCAGCAGCGTACCCCGACCCTCCCAGACGTCGGACTGGCGATATAGCAATCAGCCCCAGCATTTT
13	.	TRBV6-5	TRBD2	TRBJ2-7	CASTLGGPYEQYF	TGTGCCAGCACCTTGGGAGGGCCCTACGAGCAGTACTTC
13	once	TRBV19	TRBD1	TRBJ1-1	CASIPGQDSEAFF	TGTGCCAGTATTCCGGGACAGGATTCTGAAGCTTTCTTT
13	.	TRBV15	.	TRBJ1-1	CATSRQLNTEAFF	TGTGCCACCAGCAGACAATTGAACACTGAAGCTTTCTTT
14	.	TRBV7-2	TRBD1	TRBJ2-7	CASSLRDRSYEQYF	TGTGCCAGCAGCTTACGGGACAGATCCTACGAGCAGTACTTC
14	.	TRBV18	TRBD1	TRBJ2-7	CASSPDRGRVEQYF	TGTGCCAGCTCACCGGACAGGGGGCGCGTCGAGCAGTACTTC
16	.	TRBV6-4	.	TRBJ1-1	CASSDSWKGVGTEAFF	TGTGCCAGCAGTGACTCCTGGAAGGGGGTCGGGACTGAAGCTTTCTTT
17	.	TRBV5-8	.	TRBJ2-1	CASSLRTTSRLLDEQFF	TGTGCCAGCAGCCTGAGGACTACCTCCAGATTACTCGATGAGCAGTTCTTC
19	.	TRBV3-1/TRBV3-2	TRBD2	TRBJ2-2	CASSQDLLAGGPHTGELFF	TGTGCCAGCAGCCAAGACTTACTAGCGGGGGGGCCGCACACCGGGGAGCTGTTTTTT
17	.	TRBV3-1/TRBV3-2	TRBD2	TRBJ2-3	CASSQERLAGGLDTQYF	TGTGCCAGCAGCCAAGAGAGACTAGCGGGGGGGCTAGATACGCAGTATTTT
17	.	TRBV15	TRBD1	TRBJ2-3	CATSRVRGGAGPRTQYF	TGTGCCACCAGCAGAGTGAGAGGGGGCGCAGGGCCCCGGACGCAGTATTTT
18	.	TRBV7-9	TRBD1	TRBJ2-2	CASSLWYGTGATTGELFF	TGTGCCAGCAGCTTATGGTACGGGACAGGGGCGACCACCGGGGAGCTGTTTTTT
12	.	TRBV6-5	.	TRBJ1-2	CASSYGGEGYTF	TGTGCCAGCAGTTACGGGGGGGAGGGCTACACCTTC
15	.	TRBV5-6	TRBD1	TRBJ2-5	CASSLVGTGKETQYF	TGTGCCAGCAGCTTGGTCGGGACAGGCAAAGAGACCCAGTACTTC
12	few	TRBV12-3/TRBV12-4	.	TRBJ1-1	CASSYFQGEAFF	TGTGCCAGCAGTTATTTCCAGGGGGAAGCTTTCTTT
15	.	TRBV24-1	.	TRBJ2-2	CATSDPRYDTGELFF	TGTGCCACCAGTGATCCTAGGTACGACACCGGGGAGCTGTTTTTT
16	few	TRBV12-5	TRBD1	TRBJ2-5	CASGLRSGTGEETQYF	TGTGCTAGTGGTTTGAGGTCCGGGACAGGGGAAGAGACCCAGTACTTC
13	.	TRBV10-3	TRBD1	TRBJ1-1	CAIGTGTNTEAFF	TGTGCCATCGGGACAGGAACGAACACTGAAGCTTTCTTT
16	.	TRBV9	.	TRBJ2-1	CASSVAVGGGHNEQFF	TGTGCCAGCAGCGTAGCTGTCGGGGGAGGACACAATGAGCAGTTCTTC
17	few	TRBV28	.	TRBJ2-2	CASTPAPGLASEGELFF	TGTGCCAGCACTCCTGCTCCGGGACTCGCCTCGGAGGGGGAGCTGTTTTTT
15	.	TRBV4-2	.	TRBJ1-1	CASSQAGGGRTEAFF	TGTGCCAGCAGCCAAGCCGGGGGAGGTAGGACTGAAGCTTTCTTT
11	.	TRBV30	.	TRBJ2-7	CAWSLPYEQYF	TGTGCCTGGAGTCTTCCCTACGAGCAGTACTTC